This entry describes one T cell receptor (beta chain). Its antigen is currently unknown. The V gene's germline CDR1 is GTSNPN and CDR2 SVGIG (reference sequence). CDR3 length equals 16 residues. V was cut by 0 bases and J by 2 bases, with 14 bases left in between. The sample is drawn from a study of CD8 T cells in Susac syndrome. Study-level results: The study admitted that it had a relatively small number of individuals in its TCR sequencing and HLA analysis.

A quantity of about 0.45 to 1 ug RNA underwent reverse transcription using random hexamers. With immunoSEQ multiplex PCR, TCR beta CDR3 was amplified across 54 Vbeta and 13 Jbeta. Via MiXCR, TCRdb re-called the immunoSEQ multiplex PCR reads, giving one row per CDR3 protein. The data show about 200,000 distinct CDR3 sequences, with over 85% seen just once and around 0.093% held by the top ten. The authors sequenced TCR beta from blood CD8+ and CD4+ T cells. FACS was used to enrich TEMRA cells, whereas the CD8+ and CD4+ T cells were obtained by negative isolation. The chain carries TRBV30 and TRBJ1-5; D is perhaps TRBD1 (6 bases). This TCR derives from a human donor in good health. The material sequenced was CD4+ T cells from PBMCs. CDR3 sequence reads: CAWSVGAFLGNQPQHF. DNA of the CDR3: TGTGCCTGGAGTGTGGGGGCCTTTTTGGGCAATCAGCCCCAGCATTTT. The whole variable domain, filled in from reference TRBV30 and TRBJ1-5, reads SQTIHQWPATLVQPVGSPLSLECTVEGTSNPNLYWYRQAAGRGLQLLFYSVGIGQISSEVPQNLSASRPQDRQFILSSKKLLLSDSGFYLCAWSVGAFLGNQPQHFGDGTRLSIL.